Listed here are 14 T cell receptor beta chains from one sample, sequenced in a study of T cell responses to AZD1222 COVID-19 vaccine. The method was immunoSEQ multiplex PCR; TCRdb's version includes in-frame clones alone and lacks a portion of them. The sample shows about 70,000 clones, 90% of them seen only once. The sample here was peripheral blood, taken 28 days after the second AZD1222 dose. These receptors originate from an adult who received the AZD1222 COVID-19 vaccine.

The chain joins TRBV7-9 to TRBJ2-7; D may be TRBD1 (6 bases). The germline gives CDR1 SEHNR, CDR2 FQNEAQ (reference sequence). The CDR3 consists of 12 residues. V gave up 11 bases and J gave up 2 bases, with 13 bases separating them. Here the CDR3 DNA reads TGTGCCGGACAGACGGAAACCTACGAGCAGTACTTC. This encodes CAGQTETYEQYF.

The gene calls are TRBV7-9 and TRBJ2-1; 7 bases match TRBD2. V gave up 5 bases and J gave up 5 bases; unmatched junction bases: 12. From germline, CDR1 is SEHNR and CDR2 FQNEAQ (reference sequence). The CDR3 loop spans 16 amino acids. This CDR3 is CASSRSAGVRDNEQFF. For the CDR3, the DNA is TGTGCCAGCAGCCGTTCCGCGGGAGTTCGGGACAATGAGCAGTTCTTC.

The J gene is TRBJ2-7, the V gene TRBV5-1; 9 bases are shared with TRBD1. The CDR3 covers 14 residues. Germline trimming cut 4 bases from V and 4 bases from J; bases unmatched to any gene: 6. Germline lookup yields CDR1 SGHRS and CDR2 YFSETQ. CDR3 amino acids: CASSPGQGRYEQYF. The DNA of the CDR3 is TGCGCCAGCAGCCCCGGACAGGGGCGGTACGAGCAGTACTTC.

The rearrangement joins TRBV7-3 to TRBJ2-5; 7 bases are shared with TRBD2. The trim removed 5 bases at V and 5 bases at J, leaving 14 bases unmatched. The germline CDR1 and CDR2 sequences are SGHTA and FQGTGA. The CDR3 is 16 residues long. The CDR3 region is CASSPGVAGVGETQYF. CDR3 in DNA: TGTGCCAGCAGCCCAGGTGTGGCGGGGGTCGGGGAGACCCAGTACTTC.

The J gene is TRBJ2-1, the V gene TRBV10-3; 14 positions agree with TRBD2. CDR3 length: 17 amino acids. Germline CDR1 is ENHRY and CDR2 is SYGVKD. Losses at the gene ends were 3 bases for V and 10 bases for J; bases not matched to a gene: 11. For the CDR3, the DNA is TGTGCCATCAGTGAAAGGGGGGGACTAGCGGGAGCGAAAGAGCAGTTCTTC. Amino acid sequence: CAISERGGLAGAKEQFF.

This chain links TRBV5-1 with TRBJ2-7, with 14 bases matching TRBD2. V shed 0 bases and J 7 bases; nucleotides not matched to a gene: 12. From germline, CDR1 is SGHRS and CDR2 YFSETQ. There are 18 residues in the CDR3. CDR3 nucleotides: TGCGCCAGCAGCTTGGCCCTGGGACTAGCGGGAGTTAACAGGGAGCAGTACTTC. It is translated as CASSLALGLAGVNREQYF.

This chain uses TRBV30 with TRBJ2-7, with D unresolved. CDR1 and CDR2 (germline): GTSNPN, SVGIG (reference sequence). The CDR3 is 12 amino acids. Trimming left V 5 bases short and J 0 bases short, with 8 bases between. CDR3 bases: TGTGCCTGGCAAAGGGACTCCTACGAGCAGTACTTC. Its translation: CAWQRDSYEQYF.

The V call is TRBV19, the J call TRBJ1-2; TRBD1 might be the D (5 bases). This CDR3 has 16 residues. The germline gives CDR1 LNHDA, CDR2 SQIVND (reference sequence). Trimming shortened V by 5 bases and J by 4 bases, and 20 bases separated the two germline ends. The CDR3 bases are TGTGCCAGTAGTTCCCCCCAGGGCGGAATCAGCTATGGCTACACCTTC. Residues: CASSSPQGGISYGYTF.

CDR3 coding DNA: TGTGCCAGCAGTGAGGGACAGAAAGACGAGCAGTACTTC. Protein sequence: CASSEGQKDEQYF. The V call is TRBV2, the J call TRBJ2-7; 7 positions agree with TRBD1. CDR3 length equals 13 residues. Germline V lookup: CDR1 SNHLY, CDR2 FYNNEI. V shed 3 bases, J shed 5 bases, and the junction held 4 bases outside the gene matches. Full variable domain (remainder filled in from reference TRBV2 and TRBJ2-7): EPEVTQTPSHQVTQMGQEVILRCVPISNHLYFYWYRQILGQKVEFLVSFYNNEISEKSEIFDDQFSVERPDGSNFTLKIRSTKLEDSAMYFCASSEGQKDEQYFGPGTRLTVT.

The chain carries TRBV19 and TRBJ2-7; 8 bases agree with TRBD1. The CDR3 is made up of 15 amino acids. The trim removed 6 bases at V and 5 bases at J, leaving 12 bases unmatched. CDR1 is LNHDA, CDR2 SQIVND, per germline (reference sequence). The CDR3 DNA reads as TGTGCCAGTAGCCAACTCTCGACAGGGGACAACGAGCAGTACTTC. It yields the protein CASSQLSTGDNEQYF.

V is TRBV4-1 and J is TRBJ1-1; D gene ambiguous. The germline gives CDR1 MGHRA, CDR2 YSYEKL. V lost 2 bases, J lost 2 bases, and 9 bases lay in between. The CDR3 totals 14 residues. The DNA of the CDR3 is TGCGCCAGCAGCCAACCCCTAAAAAACACTGAAGCTTTCTTT. Translating gives CASSQPLKNTEAFF.

This chain links TRBV29-1 with TRBJ2-7; D may be TRBD1 (6 bases). The V and J ends lost 4 bases and 6 bases respectively, with 13 bases between them. This CDR3 spans 12 amino acids. The V gene's germline CDR1 is SQVTM and CDR2 ANQGSEA. CDR3 residues: CSVAQGVGEQYF. DNA of the CDR3: TGCAGCGTTGCACAGGGAGTGGGCGAGCAGTACTTC.

The chain joins TRBV11-2 to TRBJ2-1, with 8 bases lining up with TRBD2. The CDR3 contains 16 residues. Germline V lookup: CDR1 SGHAT, CDR2 FQNNGV. Trimming at V came to 8 bases and at J to 4 bases, leaving 13 bases not matched to a gene. The CDR3 sequence is CASGTRRAGVYNEQFF. CDR3 nucleotides: TGTGCCAGCGGGACGAGGAGAGCGGGGGTTTACAATGAGCAGTTCTTC.

The chain recombines TRBV4-2 with TRBJ2-7; D may be TRBD2 (5 bases). CDR3 length: 17 residues. Trimming stripped 1 base from V and 2 bases from J, with 18 bases between. Germline values: CDR1 LGHNA, CDR2 YNFKEQ. In DNA, the CDR3 is TGTGCCAGCAGCCAAGTCTTTAGTTTTGGGAGTACCTACGAGCAGTACTTC. Translation gives CASSQVFSFGSTYEQYF.